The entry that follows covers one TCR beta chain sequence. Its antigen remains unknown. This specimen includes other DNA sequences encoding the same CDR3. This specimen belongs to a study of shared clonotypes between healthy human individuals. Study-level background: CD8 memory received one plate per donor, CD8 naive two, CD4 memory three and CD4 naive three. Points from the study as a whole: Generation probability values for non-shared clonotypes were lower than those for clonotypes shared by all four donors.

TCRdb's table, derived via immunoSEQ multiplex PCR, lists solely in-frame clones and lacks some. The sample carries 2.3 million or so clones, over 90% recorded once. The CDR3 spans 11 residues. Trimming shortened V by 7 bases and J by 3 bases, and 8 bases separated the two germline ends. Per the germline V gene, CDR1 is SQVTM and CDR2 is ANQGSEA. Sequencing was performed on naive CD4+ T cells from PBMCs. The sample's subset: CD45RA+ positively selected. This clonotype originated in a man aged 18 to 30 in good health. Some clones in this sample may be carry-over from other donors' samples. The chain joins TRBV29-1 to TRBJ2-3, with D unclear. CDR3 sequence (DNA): TGCAGCGCCTCCCCTACAGATACGCAGTATTTT. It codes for CSASPTDTQYF.